These 24 T cell receptor beta chains originate from one sample sequenced in a study of blood T cell repertoires in COVID-19. Only in-frame clones appear in the TCRdb table, and some are missing; sequencing was by immunoSEQ multiplex PCR. The sample contains some 56,000 clones, more than 70% of which appear only once. Sequenced: peripheral blood. Receptors originate from a woman older than 75 with acute or convalescent COVID-19.

The rearrangement links TRBV5-5 to TRBJ1-5, with a tentative D call TRBD1 (5 bases). The CDR3 is 15 amino acids. V was trimmed by 7 bases and J by 5 bases, leaving 19 bases between them. The germline CDR1 and CDR2 sequences are SGHKS and YYEKEE (reference sequence). Written as DNA, the CDR3 is TGTGCCAGCCCGCTTGGGGCAGGGTCGGATCAGCCCCAGCATTTT. This translates into CASPLGAGSDQPQHF. The full variable domain, rest sourced from reference TRBV5-5 and TRBJ1-5, is DAGVTQSPTHLIKTRGQQVTLRCSPISGHKSVSWYQQVLGQGPQFIFQYYEKEERGRGNFPDRFSARQFPNYSSELNVNALLLGDSALYLCASPLGAGSDQPQHFGDGTRLSIL.

This sequence joins TRBV2 and TRBJ1-1; no firm D call. The germline gives CDR1 SNHLY, CDR2 FYNNEI. The CDR3 has 14 residues. Trimming removed 5 bases from V and 2 bases from J, with 12 bases in between. CDR3 in DNA: TGTGCCAGCAGTTCTAGACCTGTAAACACTGAAGCTTTCTTT. This codes for CASSSRPVNTEAFF.

In nucleotides, the CDR3 is TGTGCCAGCAGCTTGGGGAGTGGAGACATTCAGTACTTC. Translation: CASSLGSGDIQYF. The chain employs TRBV5-5 and TRBJ2-4; D uncertain. Germline V gene lookup returns CDR1 SGHKS and CDR2 YYEKEE (reference sequence). The V gene lost 0 bases and the J gene lost 8 bases, with 9 bases spanning the gap. The CDR3 sequence is 13 residues long. Using reference TRBV5-5 and TRBJ2-4 for the parts outside the CDR3, the full variable domain is DAGVTQSPTHLIKTRGQQVTLRCSPISGHKSVSWYQQVLGQGPQFIFQYYEKEERGRGNFPDRFSARQFPNYSSELNVNALLLGDSALYLCASSLGSGDIQYFGAGTRLSVL.

The V and J genes are TRBV19 and TRBJ1-6, with D unclear. This CDR3 is 17 amino acids long. Between the trimmed V and J ends, which lost 2 bases and 9 bases, there was a span of 20 bases. Germline V lookup: CDR1 LNHDA, CDR2 SQIVND (reference sequence). This CDR3 reads CASSIHLPGMVGSPLHF. CDR3 nucleotide sequence: TGTGCCAGTAGTATACATCTTCCGGGGATGGTTGGTTCACCCCTCCACTTT. Looking up the rest from reference TRBV19 and TRBJ1-6 gives the full variable domain: DGGITQSPKYLFRKEGQNVTLSCEQNLNHDAMYWYRQDPGQGLRLIYYSQIVNDFQKGDIAEGYSVSREKKESFPLTVTSAQKNPTAFYLCASSIHLPGMVGSPLHFGNGTRLTVT.

The chain joins TRBV19 to TRBJ1-4; the D gene is possibly TRBD1 (6 bases). Trimming cost V 6 bases and J 8 bases, with 13 bases left between them. This CDR3 spans 13 amino acids. Germline V gene data show CDR1 as LNHDA and CDR2 as SQIVND (reference sequence). The CDR3 nucleotides read TGTGCCAGTAGCCCAGGGGTGCGGGAAAAACTGTTTTTT. It is translated as CASSPGVREKLFF. The variable domain in full, with the rest retrieved from reference TRBV19 and TRBJ1-4, is DGGITQSPKYLFRKEGQNVTLSCEQNLNHDAMYWYRQDPGQGLRLIYYSQIVNDFQKGDIAEGYSVSREKKESFPLTVTSAQKNPTAFYLCASSPGVREKLFFGSGTQLSVL.

The chain employs TRBV5-4 and TRBJ2-1, with 12 bases matching TRBD2. V lost 1 base to trimming and J lost 7 bases; unmatched junction nucleotides: 9. CDR3 length: 17 amino acids. Germline V gene lookup returns CDR1 SGHNT and CDR2 YYREEE (reference sequence). CDR3 residues: CASSLTLAGGRGNEQFF. In DNA, the CDR3 is TGTGCCAGCAGCTTGACCCTAGCGGGGGGGCGGGGTAATGAGCAGTTCTTC.

The V gene is TRBV19, the J gene TRBJ2-1; a possible D gene is TRBD2 (6 bases). CDR3 length: 16 residues. Germline V CDR1 and CDR2: LNHDA, SQIVND (reference sequence). V lost 5 bases, J lost 6 bases, and 20 bases lay in between. As DNA, the CDR3 is TGTGCCAGTAGTCCCTCGGGGTCGACTAGGGGCAATGAGCAGTTCTTC. Translating gives CASSPSGSTRGNEQFF.

The V gene is TRBV13, the J gene TRBJ1-5; no clear D gene. Germline V gives CDR1 PRHDT, CDR2 FYEKMQ (reference sequence). This CDR3 comprises 18 residues. V was clipped by 0 bases and J by 0 bases, with 15 bases between them. The CDR3 spells CASSLGWSGVYSNQPQHF. The DNA for the CDR3 is TGTGCCAGCAGCTTAGGATGGTCAGGCGTTTATAGCAATCAGCCCCAGCATTTT.

The chain uses TRBV19 and TRBJ2-5; 10 bases line up with TRBD2. The CDR3 is 15 amino acids. J lost 1 base, V lost 5 bases, and 4 bases had no gene match. Germline CDR1 LNHDA, CDR2 SQIVND (reference sequence). The CDR3 protein is CASSPSGGRQETQYF. The CDR3 DNA is TGTGCCAGTAGTCCTAGCGGGGGCCGCCAAGAGACCCAGTACTTC.

The J gene is TRBJ2-2, the V gene TRBV7-3; 14 bases agree with TRBD2. This CDR3 is 18 amino acids long. Germline lookup yields CDR1 SGHTA and CDR2 FQGTGA. V trimming: 4 bases; J trimming: 4 bases; junction bases outside the gene matches: 8. The CDR3 loop is CASSYGTSGRRVTGELFF. The CDR3 region has the DNA TGTGCCAGCAGCTACGGGACTAGCGGGAGACGGGTCACCGGGGAGCTGTTTTTT.

To note about this clone: Sequence at one end of the junction differs from germline and may be a read error. V gene TRBV7-7 combines with J gene TRBJ2-2; D gene unclear. The germline CDR1 and CDR2 sequences are SSHAT and FNYEAQ (reference sequence). CDR3 length equals 15 residues. CDR3 nucleotides: TGTGCTAGCAGCCCAGACGGGTTTCTAACCGGGGAGCTGTTTTTT. It encodes CASSPDGFLTGELFF.

The rearrangement uses TRBV7-8 and TRBJ1-5; 8 positions match TRBD1. Trimming removed 3 bases from V and 5 bases from J; junction bases left unmatched: 6. In germline, CDR1 is SGHVS, CDR2 FQNEAQ. This CDR3 contains 15 residues. CDR3 DNA sequence: TGTGCCAGCAGCTTGGCAGGGGGCGGGGATCAGCCCCAGCATTTT. This encodes CASSLAGGGDQPQHF.

The chain employs TRBV27 and TRBJ2-1; no clear D gene. Germline V gene sequence: CDR1 MNHEY, CDR2 SMNVEV (reference sequence). V was cut by 0 bases and J by 0 bases, with 9 bases left in between. This CDR3 comprises 16 residues. The CDR3, as DNA: TGTGCCAGCAGTTTATCGATCCTAAGCTCCTACAATGAGCAGTTCTTC. It specifies CASSLSILSSYNEQFF.

This chain connects TRBV11-2 to TRBJ1-2; D is possibly TRBD1 (6 bases). Trimming left V 5 bases short and J 4 bases short, with 11 bases between. Germline V CDR1 and CDR2: SGHAT, FQNNGV. This CDR3 is built from 13 residues. The CDR3 DNA reads TGTGCCAGCAGCCCGCAGGGGACCTATGGCTACACCTTC. Translation gives CASSPQGTYGYTF. Filled out from reference TRBV11-2 and TRBJ1-2, the complete variable domain reads EAGVAQSPRYKIIEKRQSVAFWCNPISGHATLYWYQQILGQGPKLLIQFQNNGVVDDSQLPKDRFSAERLKGVDSTLKIQPAKLEDSAVYLCASSPQGTYGYTFGSGTRLTVV.

In its sample, this clone was seen once. The genes are TRBV18 and TRBJ1-1; no firm D call. Germline CDR1 reads KGHSH; CDR2 reads LQKENI. V lost 3 bases, J lost 0 bases, and 11 bases lay in between. This CDR3 has 15 amino acids. The CDR3 DNA reads as TGTGCCAGCTCACCGATCGAAACAATGAACACTGAAGCTTTCTTT. It translates to CASSPIETMNTEAFF.

V is TRBV14 and J is TRBJ2-1; TRBD1 is a possible D gene (6 bases). V lost 4 bases and J lost 8, with 9 bases in between. Germline V gene data show CDR1 as SGHDN and CDR2 as FVKESK. The CDR3 contains 12 residues. CDR3: CASSPYRDEQFF. The CDR3 bases are TGTGCCAGCAGCCCCTACAGGGATGAGCAGTTCTTC.

The chain links TRBV11-2 to TRBJ2-7, with TRBD2 as a possible D gene (6 bases). The CDR3 contains 14 residues. Trimming took off 3 bases at V and 4 bases at J, with 13 bases between the two ends. Germline V gives CDR1 SGHAT, CDR2 FQNNGV. In DNA form, the CDR3 reads TGTGCCAGCAGCTTCTTAGCGGTGGGTTACGAGCAGTACTTC. Translating gives CASSFLAVGYEQYF.

V and J are TRBV11-3 and TRBJ2-1, with D unresolved. Trimming cost V 4 bases and J 3 bases, with 13 bases left between them. Germline values: CDR1 SGHNT, CDR2 YENEEA. The CDR3 loop spans 15 amino acids. CDR3 nucleotides: TGTGCCAGCAGCTCCCGGGTTCCCCTCTACAATGAGCAGTTCTTC. Protein sequence: CASSSRVPLYNEQFF.

This clone was seen only once. The V call is TRBV6-5, the J call TRBJ2-2; TRBD2 matches at 10 bases. Germline lookup yields CDR1 MNHEY and CDR2 SVGAGI. After removal of 6 bases from V and 7 bases from J, the junction contained 8 bases not matched to a gene. The CDR3 is 15 residues long. CDR3 in DNA: TGTGCCAGCAGGGGAGCGGGGGGGCCGGTCGGGGAGCTGTTTTTT. Translating it yields CASRGAGGPVGELFF.

The chain uses TRBV7-9 and TRBJ2-3, with D maybe TRBD2 (6 bases). CDR3 length: 16 residues. CDR1 SEHNR and CDR2 FQNEAQ come from the germline V gene (reference sequence). Trimming pared 5 bases from V and 0 bases from J, leaving 15 bases between. CDR3 sequence reads: CASSRTGTPSTDTQYF. The CDR3 DNA sequence: TGTGCCAGCAGCCGTACCGGGACTCCTAGCACAGATACGCAGTATTTT.

The rearrangement links TRBV4-1 to TRBJ1-1; no clear D gene. The V end lost 0 bases, the J end lost 0 bases, and 5 bases lay between the germline ends. The CDR3 spans 14 residues. The germline CDR1 and CDR2 sequences are MGHRA and YSYEKL. The CDR3 sequence: CASSQDRLNTEAFF. CDR3 coding DNA: TGCGCCAGCAGCCAAGACAGATTGAACACTGAAGCTTTCTTT.

The chain has TRBV5-4 and TRBJ1-3; maybe TRBD1 (5 bases). Per the germline V gene, CDR1 is SGHNT and CDR2 is YYREEE (reference sequence). The CDR3 contains 16 residues. Trimming pared 4 bases from V and 0 bases from J, leaving 14 bases between. The CDR3 region is CASSLPGGSSGNTIYF. CDR3 DNA sequence: TGTGCCAGCAGCCTGCCCGGGGGGTCCTCTGGAAACACCATATATTTT.

The rearrangement joins TRBV14 to TRBJ1-1; 7 bases align to TRBD1. In germline, CDR1 is SGHDN, CDR2 FVKESK. This CDR3 spans 15 amino acids. Germline trimming cut 4 bases from V and 1 base from J; bases unmatched to any gene: 6. DNA of the CDR3: TGTGCCAGCAGCCCTAGACAGGGCTGGAACACTGAAGCTTTCTTT. This encodes CASSPRQGWNTEAFF.

V is TRBV5-1 and J is TRBJ2-7; D perhaps matches TRBD2 (6 bases). This CDR3 comprises 14 residues. V lost 1 base, J lost 2 bases, and 10 bases lay in between. CDR1 SGHRS and CDR2 YFSETQ come from the germline V gene. The CDR3 is CASSLSSGTYEQYV. The DNA for the CDR3 is TGCGCCAGCAGCTTGAGTAGCGGTACCTACGAGCAGTACGTC.